One and the same sample provided the 31 T cell receptor beta chains below, sequenced in a study of T cells in Graves' hyperthyroidism and ophthalmopathy. RNA transcripts were the template for amplifying TCR beta CDR3 regions. A first-round RT-PCR of the TCR CDR3 used the HTBI primer set. Via MiXCR, TCRdb re-called the multiplex PCR reads, giving one row per CDR3 protein. This table holds more than 600,000 distinct CDR3 sequences, roughly 15% found once. Specimen: blood. The receptors come from a man aged 18 to 35 with Graves' hyperthyroidism.

There are a few counts of this clonotype. This chain connects TRBV24-1 to TRBJ2-1, with 7 bases lining up with TRBD1. The trim removed 3 bases at V and 5 bases at J, leaving 6 bases unmatched. Germline assignment: CDR1 KGHDR and CDR2 SFDVKD. The CDR3 is made up of 15 amino acids. The CDR3 bases are TGTGCCACCAGTGATCTAGGGACAGCAAACAATGAGCAGTTCTTC. Residues: CATSDLGTANNEQFF.

This clonotype was detected many times. This chain uses TRBV12-3 or TRBV12-4 with TRBJ1-2; D may be TRBD1 (6 bases). CDR3 length equals 15 residues. Deletions cut 2 bases from V and 5 bases from J, with 15 bases between. CDR3 nucleotides: TGTGCCAGCAGTTTAAGGGGGGACATCCTTTATGGCTACACCTTC. Amino acid sequence: CASSLRGDILYGYTF.

This clonotype was observed many times. This chain joins TRBV30 and TRBJ2-2; TRBD2 might be the D (5 bases). Trimming left V 5 bases short and J 0 bases short, with 7 bases between. This CDR3 comprises 13 residues. CDR1 and CDR2 (germline): GTSNPN, SVGIG (reference sequence). The CDR3 region is CAWVSANTGELFF. CDR3 bases: TGTGCCTGGGTTAGCGCGAACACCGGGGAGCTGTTTTTT.

This clonotype showed up just once. One junction end disagrees with the germline gene, perhaps due to a read error. The chain uses TRBV13 and TRBJ2-3, with D perhaps given as TRBD1 or TRBD2 (5 bases each). Germline V lookup: CDR1 PRHDT, CDR2 FYEKMQ (reference sequence). The CDR3 has 14 amino acids. This CDR3 reads CASSLGTLKDTQYF. CDR3 nucleotides: TGTGCCAGCAGCCTAGGGACCCTTAAAGATACGCAGTATTTT.

This clonotype has only a few counts. The chain couples TRBV5-1 to TRBJ2-3, with TRBD1 as a possible D gene (5 bases). Per germline, CDR1 SGHRS and CDR2 YFSETQ. V lost 1 base to trimming and J lost 4 bases, with 16 bases between them. The CDR3 sequence is 16 residues long. The CDR3 reads CASSLRGRDLADTQYF. The DNA for the CDR3 is TGCGCCAGCAGCTTGAGGGGCAGGGATTTGGCAGATACGCAGTATTTT.

This clonotype was seen a handful of times. The chain has TRBV2 and TRBJ2-7, with 12 bases identical to TRBD1. CDR3 length: 17 residues. V shed 0 bases, J shed 3 bases, and the junction held 6 bases outside the gene matches. Germline V CDR1 and CDR2: SNHLY, FYNNEI. The CDR3 region is CASSEAQGTGGVYEQYF. The DNA for the CDR3 is TGTGCCAGCAGTGAAGCACAGGGGACAGGGGGCGTCTACGAGCAGTACTTC.

This clonotype was observed many times. CDR3 nucleotides: TGTGCCAGAACGCTCAGGGGGCGACCGGGAACTGAAGCTTTCTTT. Its translation is CARTLRGRPGTEAFF. The rearrangement joins TRBV2 to TRBJ1-1; TRBD1 agrees at 8 bases. The ends lost 9 bases at V and 5 bases at J; junction bases unmatched: 14. The CDR3 has 15 amino acids. Germline V gene data show CDR1 as SNHLY and CDR2 as FYNNEI.

The chain's CDR3 is CSARDVPSLEQFF. The CDR3 region has the DNA TGCAGTGCTAGAGATGTCCCTAGCCTGGAGCAGTTCTTC. The chain links TRBV20-1 to TRBJ2-1; D might be TRBD2 (5 bases). Trimming shortened V by 0 bases and J by 10 bases, and 13 bases separated the two germline ends. Germline-derived CDR1 and CDR2 are DFQATT and SNEGSKA (reference sequence). The CDR3 extends over 13 amino acids.

This chain connects TRBV6-2 or TRBV6-3 to TRBJ2-3, with a tentative D call TRBD2 (6 bases). Trimming shortened V by 6 bases and J by 1 base, and 11 bases separated the two germline ends. This CDR3 has 14 amino acids. Germline V gene sequence: CDR1 MNHEY, CDR2 SVGEGT. CDR3 protein: CASSGGDGTDTQYF. The CDR3 DNA reads TGTGCCAGCAGCGGCGGGGACGGCACAGATACGCAGTATTTT.

The gene calls are TRBV10-3 and TRBJ2-7; 7 bases are a match to TRBD1. The V gene end was trimmed by 5 bases and the J gene end by 4 bases; junction bases not matched to a gene: 8. The CDR3 totals 14 residues. Germline lookup yields CDR1 ENHRY and CDR2 SYGVKD. The CDR3 region has the DNA TGTGCCATCAGTCTGGGACAGAACCAATACGAGCAGTACTTC. Its translation is CAISLGQNQYEQYF.

V is TRBV5-1 and J is TRBJ1-6; weak D call: TRBD1 (6 bases). CDR1 SGHRS and CDR2 YFSETQ come from the germline V gene. The ends were cut back, 4 bases at V and 10 bases at J, with 18 bases in the middle. The CDR3 contains 15 residues. The DNA of the CDR3 is TGCGCCAGCAGCAGGGGTACAGGGTTTGCCTCACCCCTCCACTTT. Translation gives CASSRGTGFASPLHF.

This clonotype was detected only a few times. The V gene is TRBV20-1, the J gene TRBJ2-4, with D perhaps TRBD2 (6 bases). This CDR3 is built from 16 residues. Looked up from germline, CDR1 is DFQATT and CDR2 is SNEGSKA (reference sequence). Trimming left V 5 bases short and J 6 bases short, with 23 bases between. The CDR3 region is CSAARDWFGARNIQYF. The CDR3 DNA follows: TGCAGTGCTGCACGGGACTGGTTCGGGGCGAGAAACATTCAGTACTTC.

This clonotype was picked up many times. An end of the junction differs from the germline gene, which may be a read error. The chain has TRBV20-1 and TRBJ2-3; 11 bases line up with TRBD2. The CDR3 loop spans 15 amino acids. Germline V gene lookup returns CDR1 DFQATT and CDR2 SNEGSKA (reference sequence). The CDR3 loop is CGAASSGRSTDTQYF. CDR3 nucleotides: TGCGGTGCTGCCTCTAGCGGGAGGTCCACAGATACGCAGTATTTT.

The chain uses TRBV30 and TRBJ2-3; D may be TRBD2 (6 bases). V gave up 5 bases and J gave up 2 bases, with 17 bases separating them. The CDR3 has 15 residues. The V gene's germline CDR1 is GTSNPN and CDR2 SVGIG (reference sequence). The CDR3 loop reads CAWVLSGENTDTQYF. The CDR3 nucleotides are TGTGCCTGGGTCCTTAGCGGCGAGAACACAGATACGCAGTATTTT.

The chain recombines TRBV6-2 or TRBV6-3 with TRBJ2-5; D possibly uses TRBD1 or TRBD2 (5 bases each). V lost 2 bases and J 4 bases, leaving 11 bases between the germline ends. CDR1 MNHEY and CDR2 SVGEGT come from the germline V gene. The CDR3 consists of 14 residues. The CDR3 nucleotides are TGTGCCAGCAGTTACCCCCGGGACGCAGAGACCCAGTACTTC. Translated, it gives CASSYPRDAETQYF.

Only a few counts were recorded for this clonotype. In DNA form, the CDR3 reads TGCAGCGCGGGGACGTTGCTCACAGATACGCAGTATTTT. Translating gives CSAGTLLTDTQYF. The V call is TRBV29-1, the J call TRBJ2-3; D is tentatively TRBD1 or TRBD2 (5 bases each). V lost 7 bases and J lost 2, with 13 bases in between. The CDR3 sequence is 13 residues long. Germline-derived CDR1 and CDR2 are SQVTM and ANQGSEA.

The V gene is TRBV6-2 or TRBV6-3, the J gene TRBJ2-3; 9 bases line up with TRBD2. V was pared by 0 bases and J by 4 bases, with 5 bases of the junction left unmatched. Germline CDR1 MNHEY, CDR2 SVGEGT. The CDR3 has 16 residues. CDR3 loop: CASSYSSGSISDTQYF. CDR3 in DNA: TGTGCCAGCAGTTACTCTAGCGGGAGTATTTCAGATACGCAGTATTTT.

The V call is TRBV6-4, the J call TRBJ1-4; 7 bases line up with TRBD1. Per germline, CDR1 MRHNA and CDR2 SNTAGT. This CDR3 is 14 amino acids long. V was clipped by 6 bases and J by 4 bases; unmatched bases: 5. The CDR3 coding sequence is TGTGCCAGCAGACACCGGGACAGTAATGAAAAACTGTTTTTT. Its protein product is CASRHRDSNEKLFF.

The chain uses TRBV20-1 and TRBJ2-7; 7 nucleotides line up with TRBD2. Per germline, CDR1 DFQATT and CDR2 SNEGSKA (reference sequence). V lost 1 base and J lost 4; bases outside the gene matches: 4. There are 13 residues in the CDR3. In nucleotides, the CDR3 is TGCAGTGCTAGAGGCGGGAGACCTTACGAGCAGTACTTC. Protein: CSARGGRPYEQYF.

This clonotype was observed many times. This chain uses TRBV27 with TRBJ2-1; possibly TRBD1 or TRBD2 for D (5 bases each). The germline gives CDR1 MNHEY, CDR2 SMNVEV (reference sequence). CDR3 size: 12 residues. Deletions cut 8 bases from V and 4 bases from J, with 9 bases between. The CDR3 DNA follows: TGTGCCAGCTGGGGGTGGTACAATGAGCAGTTCTTC. Protein: CASWGWYNEQFF.

This clonotype was counted many times. The V call is TRBV28, the J call TRBJ2-7; TRBD2 matches at 9 bases. V dropped 2 bases and J dropped 5; count of bases not matched to a gene: 4. The CDR3 length is 14 residues. The V gene's germline CDR1 is MDHEN and CDR2 SYDVKM. The CDR3 protein is CASSLLAGSNEQYF. CDR3 coding DNA: TGTGCCAGCAGTTTACTAGCGGGAAGCAACGAGCAGTACTTC.

The table lists this clonotype with many counts. The V gene is TRBV11-2, the J gene TRBJ2-4; 13 nucleotides match TRBD2. Germline values: CDR1 SGHAT, CDR2 FQNNGV. V lost 4 bases to trimming and J lost 3 bases; unmatched junction nucleotides: 12. There are 19 residues in the CDR3. The CDR3 protein is CASSYGLAGVSRVKNIQYF. The CDR3 DNA follows: TGTGCCAGCAGCTATGGACTAGCGGGAGTTTCTCGGGTCAAAAACATTCAGTACTTC.

The chain couples TRBV10-3 to TRBJ1-5; weak D call: TRBD1 (5 bases). V gave up 0 bases and J gave up 0 bases, with 18 bases separating them. The CDR3 contains 19 residues. Germline CDR1 reads ENHRY; CDR2 reads SYGVKD. The CDR3 here is CAISESGHPGWASNQPQHF. DNA for the CDR3: TGTGCCATCAGTGAGTCGGGGCATCCCGGGTGGGCTAGCAATCAGCCCCAGCATTTT.

This clonotype was seen a handful of times. The chain combines TRBV6-1 with TRBJ2-7, with 9 nucleotides matching TRBD2. The V gene end was trimmed by 8 bases and the J gene end by 2 bases; junction bases not matched to a gene: 13. The length of the CDR3 is 16 residues. In germline, CDR1 is MNHNS, CDR2 SASEGT. The CDR3, as DNA: TGTGCCAGCGCCGGAGCCTTAGCGGGAGACCCCTACGAGCAGTACTTC. This translates into CASAGALAGDPYEQYF.

This clonotype appeared a single time. The chain couples TRBV7-9 to TRBJ1-2; 7 bases agree with TRBD1. This CDR3 is 15 amino acids long. Germline CDR1 SEHNR, CDR2 FQNEAQ (reference sequence). V gave up 5 bases and J gave up 1 base; unmatched junction bases: 7. The CDR3 loop is CASSILTGYNYGYTF. As DNA, the CDR3 is TGTGCCAGCAGCATACTGACAGGGTATAACTATGGCTACACCTTC.

This clonotype showed up many times. The V and J genes are TRBV12-3 or TRBV12-4 and TRBJ2-3; D possibly corresponds to TRBD2 (6 bases). V dropped 1 base and J dropped 1 base, with 12 bases sitting between them. The CDR3 runs to 16 residues. CDR3: CASSLGLAPRTDTQYF. CDR3 nucleotides: TGTGCCAGCAGTTTAGGGCTAGCGCCACGCACAGATACGCAGTATTTT.

This clonotype came up a few times. The chain joins TRBV24-1 to TRBJ1-2; D is undetermined. V was pared by 6 bases and J by 4 bases, with 11 bases between. The CDR3 is made up of 13 amino acids. Germline V gene data show CDR1 as KGHDR and CDR2 as SFDVKD. The CDR3 nucleotides read TGTGCCACCAGTTCGGCGGTAGGCTATGGCTACACCTTC. It specifies CATSSAVGYGYTF.

Many counts were recorded for this clonotype. The chain links TRBV28 to TRBJ2-7; maybe TRBD1 (5 bases). The V gene's germline CDR1 is MDHEN and CDR2 SYDVKM. The CDR3 spans 14 residues. The V and J ends lost 6 bases and 3 bases respectively, with 15 bases between them. The CDR3, as DNA: TGTGCCAGCAGAACAACAGGCATTTTCTACGAGCAGTACTTC. Residues: CASRTTGIFYEQYF.

This clonotype appeared a few times. The genes are TRBV20-1 and TRBJ2-7, with D possibly being TRBD1 (6 bases). Germline values: CDR1 DFQATT, CDR2 SNEGSKA (reference sequence). This CDR3 is built from 11 residues. In nucleotides, the CDR3 is TGCAGACGGGACATGGCCTACGAGCAGTACTTC. Its protein product is CRRDMAYEQYF.

This clonotype was seen once. The chain couples TRBV2 to TRBJ2-1; 10 bases line up with TRBD2. Germline V gene sequence: CDR1 SNHLY, CDR2 FYNNEI. This CDR3 is 15 amino acids long. Trimming took 5 bases from V and 6 from J; bases not matched to a gene: 7. The CDR3 DNA is TGTGCCAGCAGTAGACTAGCGGGCCTCTTCAATGAGCAGTTCTTC. Residues: CASSRLAGLFNEQFF.

The chain links TRBV6-1 to TRBJ2-3; tentative D call: TRBD1 (6 bases). The germline V and J ends were trimmed by 4 bases and 3 bases, with 14 bases remaining between them. The germline gives CDR1 MNHNS, CDR2 SASEGT. The CDR3 runs to 15 residues. CDR3 in amino acids: CASSVRAGATDTQYF. The CDR3 DNA reads as TGTGCCAGCAGTGTCCGGGCAGGGGCGACAGATACGCAGTATTTT.